Detailed here is one T cell receptor beta chain. The repertoire was sequenced with immunoSEQ multiplex PCR; TCRdb's copy has only in-frame clones and lacks some. The table includes just under 550,000 clones, around 82% detected once. The record originates from a study of shared T cell receptors in the human thymus. Trimming shortened V by 4 bases and J by 7 bases, and 11 bases separated the two germline ends. There are 12 residues in the CDR3. Germline V gives CDR1 PRHDT, CDR2 FYEKMQ (reference sequence). This same sample was also part of a study on human thymus T cells. From that second work: Thymus tissue for the work was resected from patients undergoing corrective heart surgery.

This clonotype originated in a boy in the first two years of life with a congenital heart defect. Specimen: thymocytes. The chain carries TRBV13 and TRBJ2-7; D is unresolved. The chain's CDR3 is CASSSDRGEQYF. DNA of the CDR3: TGTGCCAGCAGCTCCGACCGCGGTGAGCAGTACTTC.